This TCR beta chain was found in a study of shared T cell receptors in the human thymus. The CDR3 is made up of 15 amino acids. CDR1 is MNHEY, CDR2 SVGAGI, per germline. After removal of 5 bases from V and 6 bases from J, the junction contained 9 bases not matched to a gene. The protocol was immunoSEQ multiplex PCR, while the TCRdb copy is restricted to in-frame clones and leaves out a portion. The sample lists fewer than 700,000 clones, around nine tenths occurring once. Only a few counts were recorded for this clone. The same specimen was also included in a second study, on human thymus T cells. As that study records: Related research has reported that thymic repertoires overlap highly among unrelated individuals.

Sequenced material: thymocytes. V gene TRBV6-5 combines with J gene TRBJ2-1; 8 bases are shared with TRBD1. The source of this sequence is a boy younger than two with a congenital heart defect. CDR3 nucleotides: TGTGCCAGCAGTGCCCCGGGACAGGTGGGCAATGAGCAGTTCTTC. Protein product: CASSAPGQVGNEQFF.